Listed below are T cell receptor beta chains from one sample, sequenced in a study of regulatory T cells in long-lasting Graves disease. TCRdb re-analysed the multiplex PCR reads in MiXCR, keeping a single row per CDR3 protein. The table includes about 430,000 distinct CDR3 sequences, over 14% detected once. The data were also submitted as part of a second study, on T cells in Graves' hyperthyroidism and ophthalmopathy.

Sequenced here: peripheral blood mononuclear cells (PBMCs), sampled at new diagnosis, from a patient treated with antithyroid drugs. The receptors here all came from a middle-aged woman with Graves disease. Each CDR3 is given with its conserved first and last residue. The order of the fields is J gene, V gene, D gene, CDR3 length, clone size, CDR3 protein, CDR3 DNA. D genes are given only for firm matches. Clone size appears in some rows only: once, few, many, or a class for an expanded clone.

j_gene: TRBJ2-4; v_gene: TRBV19; d_gene: TRBD2; len: 17; abundance: many; CDR3aa: CASSIDIRPSGTNIQYF; CDR3nt: TGTGCCAGTAGTATAGATATCAGGCCTAGCGGTACAAACATTCAGTACTTC
j_gene: TRBJ2-1; v_gene: TRBV6-5; d_gene: TRBD2; len: 18; abundance: few; CDR3aa: CASSYSTPGTSGSYEQFF; CDR3nt: TGTGCCAGCAGTTACTCAACACCTGGGACTAGCGGGAGCTATGAGCAGTTCTTC
j_gene: TRBJ2-1; v_gene: TRBV27; d_gene: NA; len: 16; abundance: many; CDR3aa: CASSSGAGFSYNEQFF; CDR3nt: TGTGCCAGCAGTTCAGGGGCGGGGTTTTCCTACAATGAGCAGTTCTTC
j_gene: TRBJ1-1; v_gene: TRBV10-1; d_gene: NA; len: 13; abundance: few; CDR3aa: CASSPRGGTEAFF; CDR3nt: TGCGCCAGCAGTCCCAGAGGGGGCACTGAAGCTTTCTTT
j_gene: TRBJ1-5; v_gene: TRBV7-8; d_gene: NA; len: 17; abundance: NA; CDR3aa: CASSLYPRQNSNQPQHF; CDR3nt: TGTGCCAGCAGCTTGTACCCGAGGCAGAATAGCAATCAGCCCCAGCATTTT
j_gene: TRBJ2-7; v_gene: TRBV19; d_gene: NA; len: 15; abundance: few; CDR3aa: CASSIGSVPSYEQYF; CDR3nt: TGTGCCAGTAGTATCGGAAGCGTCCCCTCCTACGAGCAGTACTTC
j_gene: TRBJ2-7; v_gene: TRBV10-3; d_gene: TRBD2; len: 12; abundance: few; CDR3aa: CATSGTTYEQYF; CDR3nt: TGTGCCACCTCCGGGACTACCTACGAGCAGTACTTC
j_gene: TRBJ2-1; v_gene: TRBV12-3/TRBV12-4; d_gene: TRBD2; len: 15; abundance: many; CDR3aa: CASSLGGSAYNEQFF; CDR3nt: TGTGCCAGCAGTTTAGGCGGGAGCGCGTACAATGAGCAGTTCTTC
j_gene: TRBJ1-2; v_gene: TRBV28; d_gene: NA; len: 15; abundance: few; CDR3aa: CASSRQAIPAYGYTF; CDR3nt: TGTGCCAGCAGCCGACAGGCGATCCCTGCCTATGGCTACACCTTC
j_gene: TRBJ2-3; v_gene: TRBV28; d_gene: TRBD1; len: 14; abundance: many; CDR3aa: CASSTTGGTDTQYF; CDR3nt: TGTGCCAGCAGTACGACAGGGGGCACAGATACGCAGTATTTT
j_gene: TRBJ1-4; v_gene: TRBV28; d_gene: NA; len: 12; abundance: few; CDR3aa: CAVQKLGEKLFF; CDR3nt: TGTGCCGTACAGAAACTCGGAGAAAAACTGTTTTTT
j_gene: TRBJ2-6; v_gene: TRBV9; d_gene: NA; len: 16; abundance: few; CDR3aa: CASSVDTGLGANVLTF; CDR3nt: TGTGCCAGCAGCGTAGATACAGGGTTGGGGGCCAACGTCCTGACTTTC
j_gene: TRBJ2-5; v_gene: TRBV6-9; d_gene: NA; len: 17; abundance: NA; CDR3aa: CASSYSKIGGFQETQYF; CDR3nt: TGTGCCAGCAGTTACTCGAAGATAGGCGGATTTCAAGAGACCCAGTACTTC
j_gene: TRBJ1-2; v_gene: TRBV11-2; d_gene: NA; len: 12; abundance: few; CDR3aa: CASSFGGLGYTF; CDR3nt: TGTGCCAGCAGCTTTGGGGGGCTCGGCTACACCTTC
j_gene: TRBJ1-4; v_gene: TRBV28; d_gene: NA; len: 14; abundance: many; CDR3aa: CASSLLFPWDKLFF; CDR3nt: TGTGCCAGCAGTTTACTGTTCCCCTGGGACAAACTGTTTTTT
j_gene: TRBJ2-1; v_gene: TRBV20-1; d_gene: TRBD2; len: 16; abundance: many; CDR3aa: CSARHGGLAGTNEQFF; CDR3nt: TGCAGTGCTAGGCATGGTGGACTAGCGGGAACCAATGAGCAGTTCTTC
j_gene: TRBJ2-6; v_gene: TRBV20-1; d_gene: TRBD2; len: 16; abundance: NA; CDR3aa: CSARSGTTGGANVLTF; CDR3nt: TGCAGTGCTAGATCCGGGACTACGGGAGGGGCCAACGTCCTGACTTTC
j_gene: TRBJ2-3; v_gene: TRBV11-2; d_gene: NA; len: 20; abundance: NA; CDR3aa: CASSQGPASERNPSADTQYF; CDR3nt: TGTGCCAGCAGCCAAGGTCCTGCTAGCGAACGAAACCCTAGCGCAGATACGCAGTATTTT
j_gene: TRBJ2-7; v_gene: TRBV20-1; d_gene: NA; len: 15; abundance: many; CDR3aa: CSARPGAGMGYEQYF; CDR3nt: TGCAGTGCTAGACCCGGAGCCGGTATGGGCTACGAGCAGTACTTC
j_gene: TRBJ1-2; v_gene: TRBV9; d_gene: NA; len: 13; abundance: many; CDR3aa: CASSLRVNDGYTF; CDR3nt: TGTGCCAGCAGCTTAAGGGTTAATGATGGCTACACCTTC
j_gene: TRBJ2-3; v_gene: TRBV28; d_gene: NA; len: 13; abundance: many; CDR3aa: CASSLSGLDTQYF; CDR3nt: TGTGCCAGCAGTTTATCCGGATTGGATACGCAGTATTTT
j_gene: TRBJ1-2; v_gene: TRBV7-8; d_gene: TRBD1; len: 14; abundance: many; CDR3aa: CASSGRTGNYGYTF; CDR3nt: TGTGCCAGCAGCGGACGGACAGGCAACTATGGCTACACCTTC
j_gene: TRBJ2-3; v_gene: TRBV14; d_gene: NA; len: 14; abundance: many; CDR3aa: CASSHPVTINTQYF; CDR3nt: TGTGCCAGCAGCCACCCCGTGACTATTAATACGCAGTATTTT
j_gene: TRBJ2-5; v_gene: TRBV2; d_gene: NA; len: 13; abundance: many; CDR3aa: CASVRQPGETQYF; CDR3nt: TGTGCCAGCGTTAGACAACCTGGGGAGACCCAGTACTTC
j_gene: TRBJ1-4; v_gene: TRBV30; d_gene: NA; len: 12; abundance: many; CDR3aa: CAWDSTNEKLFF; CDR3nt: TGTGCCTGGGACTCAACTAATGAAAAACTGTTTTTT
j_gene: TRBJ1-1; v_gene: TRBV7-2; d_gene: TRBD1; len: 13; abundance: many; CDR3aa: CASSFQDRVEAFF; CDR3nt: TGTGCCAGCAGCTTCCAGGACAGGGTGGAAGCTTTCTTT
j_gene: TRBJ1-2; v_gene: TRBV19; d_gene: TRBD1; len: 16; abundance: many; CDR3aa: CASSPFRDRGGYGYTF; CDR3nt: TGTGCCAGTAGTCCTTTCCGGGACAGGGGTGGCTATGGCTACACCTTC
j_gene: TRBJ1-4; v_gene: TRBV19; d_gene: NA; len: 14; abundance: many; CDR3aa: CASSSRAHNEKLFF; CDR3nt: TGTGCCAGTAGTAGCCGAGCCCATAATGAAAAACTGTTTTTT
j_gene: TRBJ2-3; v_gene: TRBV29-1; d_gene: NA; len: 16; abundance: NA; CDR3aa: CSVEWFGSDYTDTQYF; CDR3nt: TGCAGCGTTGAGTGGTTCGGGAGTGATTACACAGATACGCAGTATTTT
j_gene: TRBJ2-1; v_gene: TRBV18; d_gene: TRBD2; len: 17; abundance: few; CDR3aa: CASSLSRTSGDYNEQFF; CDR3nt: TGTGCCAGCTCACTATCACGGACTAGCGGGGATTACAATGAGCAGTTCTTC